These T cell receptor beta chains were read from a single sample in a study of T cell responses to AZD1222 COVID-19 vaccine. Sequencing was performed with immunoSEQ multiplex PCR; in TCRdb, only in-frame clones are kept and a portion is missing. The sample includes about 140,000 clones, over 85% seen only once; the top ten take 0.75% to 1%. This material consisted of peripheral blood, taken on day 0 of MenACWY control vaccination. The source is an adult in good health. The CDR3 runs from the conserved cysteine through the conserved F or W. D genes are given only for firm matches. The listing skips clone size in some rows; elsewhere it reads once, few, many or a size class.

.	TRBD2	TRBV4-3	TRBJ2-2	CASSQETSGGFGETGELFF	TGCGCCAGCAGCCAAGAGACTAGCGGGGGGTTCGGGGAAACCGGGGAGCTGTTTTTT
.	.	TRBV29-1	TRBJ1-1	CSVEGRMNTEAFF	TGCAGCGTTGAGGGACGGATGAACACTGAAGCTTTCTTT
once	.	TRBV14	TRBJ1-2	CASSHQWGQDFNPDYGYTF	TGTGCCAGCAGTCACCAGTGGGGCCAAGACTTCAACCCGGACTATGGCTACACCTTC
.	.	TRBV28	TRBJ2-3	CASRSTGVTDTQYF	TGTGCCAGCAGATCTACGGGGGTGACAGATACGCAGTATTTT
once	.	TRBV9	TRBJ2-3	CASSVVPADTQYF	TGTGCCAGCAGCGTAGTACCAGCAGATACGCAGTATTTT
.	TRBD1	TRBV29-1	TRBJ1-3	CSVSDRVAGNTIYF	TGCAGCGTTTCCGACAGGGTGGCTGGAAACACCATATATTTT
.	TRBD2	TRBV30	TRBJ2-2	CAWRGLAGATGELFF	TGTGCCTGGAGAGGACTAGCGGGAGCCACCGGGGAGCTGTTTTTT
.	.	TRBV6-5	TRBJ1-1	CASSSNARGGAFF	TGTGCCAGCAGTTCCAATGCCCGGGGGGGAGCTTTCTTT
once	.	TRBV5-1	TRBJ1-2	CASSSHAGRNYGYTF	TGCGCCAGCAGCTCCCACGCGGGCCGAAACTATGGCTACACCTTC
once	TRBD2	TRBV6-5	TRBJ2-5	CASGTSGRQETQYF	TGTGCCAGCGGGACTAGCGGGAGACAGGAGACCCAGTACTTC
once	.	TRBV2	TRBJ1-5	CASAGGNQPQHF	TGTGCCAGCGCAGGGGGCAATCAGCCCCAGCATTTT
.	.	TRBV11-2	TRBJ1-3	CASSLAARTSGNTIYF	TGTGCCAGCAGCTTAGCAGCCAGGACCTCTGGAAACACCATATATTTT
few	.	TRBV2	TRBJ2-2	CASSPRVAPNTGELFF	TGTGCCAGCAGTCCCCGGGTAGCGCCGAACACCGGGGAGCTGTTTTTT
.	.	TRBV6-5	TRBJ1-5	CASSYGRDQPQHF	TGTGCCAGCAGTTACGGCAGGGATCAGCCCCAGCATTTT
.	.	TRBV7-2	TRBJ2-3	CASSFGAHGTDTQYF	TGTGCCAGCAGCTTTGGGGCCCACGGCACAGATACGCAGTATTTT
.	.	TRBV18	TRBJ1-1	CASSQAPGTEAFF	TGTGCCAGCTCACAAGCTCCTGGCACTGAAGCTTTCTTT
.	TRBD1	TRBV24-1	TRBJ2-1	CATSEGTALGNEQFF	TGTGCCACCAGTGAAGGGACAGCCCTGGGCAATGAGCAGTTCTTC
.	TRBD1	TRBV6-1	TRBJ1-1	CASSERGQMNTEAFF	TGTGCCAGCAGTGAAAGGGGACAGATGAACACTGAAGCTTTCTTT
.	.	TRBV5-1	TRBJ1-2	CASSPDVGGGYGYTF	TGCGCCAGCAGCCCGGACGTCGGAGGGGGCTATGGCTACACCTTC
once	.	TRBV7-2	TRBJ1-1	CASSLVWPGTEAFF	TGTGCCAGCAGCCTGGTATGGCCGGGGACTGAAGCTTTCTTT
once	TRBD2	TRBV28	TRBJ2-7	CASSSSGSSYEQYF	TGTGCCAGCAGTTCTAGCGGGAGCTCCTACGAGCAGTACTTC
.	.	TRBV2	TRBJ2-7	CASSEWQGPYEQYF	TGTGCCAGCAGTGAATGGCAGGGCCCCTACGAGCAGTACTTC
.	.	TRBV13	TRBJ1-1	CASSQASRHTEAFF	TGTGCCAGCAGCCAAGCGAGTAGGCACACTGAAGCTTTCTTT
.	.	TRBV6-5	TRBJ2-7	CASSPQFGEQYF	TGTGCCAGCAGTCCGCAATTTGGCGAGCAGTACTTC
.	TRBD1	TRBV11-2	TRBJ2-7	CASTRPGQGYEQYF	TGTGCCAGCACCCGGCCGGGACAGGGATACGAGCAGTACTTC
.	TRBD1	TRBV11-1	TRBJ2-5	CASSFGQGWQETQYF	TGTGCCAGCAGCTTCGGACAGGGGTGGCAAGAGACCCAGTACTTC
.	.	TRBV28	TRBJ2-1	CASTGALGNEQFF	TGTGCCAGCACAGGAGCGCTGGGGAATGAGCAGTTCTTC
.	.	TRBV5-1	TRBJ1-1	CASSRGALGNTEAFF	TGCGCCAGCAGCCGGGGGGCGTTAGGAAACACTGAAGCTTTCTTT
.	.	TRBV5-1	TRBJ1-1	CASSLNPGTEAFF	TGCGCCAGCAGCTTGAACCCGGGCACTGAAGCTTTCTTT
few	.	TRBV4-1	TRBJ1-1	CASSPGPDGTEAFF	TGCGCCAGCAGCCCTGGACCGGACGGCACTGAAGCTTTCTTT
.	TRBD2	TRBV10-3	TRBJ2-7	CAISEGGLGGSYEQYF	TGTGCCATCAGTGAGGGGGGACTAGGGGGCTCCTACGAGCAGTACTTC
.	TRBD1	TRBV15	TRBJ1-5	CATSSPGQAGQPQHF	TGTGCCACCAGCAGCCCCGGACAGGCGGGTCAGCCCCAGCATTTT
.	TRBD1	TRBV7-8	TRBJ1-5	CASTRTGGQPQHF	TGTGCCAGCACCCGGACAGGCGGGCAGCCCCAGCATTTT
.	TRBD1	TRBV11-3	TRBJ2-1	CASSSDRGLEQFF	TGTGCCAGCAGCTCGGACAGGGGCCTTGAGCAGTTCTTC
.	.	TRBV9	TRBJ1-2	CASSVGGGPSYGYTF	TGTGCCAGCAGCGTCGGAGGCGGGCCGAGCTATGGCTACACCTTC